Below, 15 T cell receptor beta chains from the same sample are listed, as sequenced in a study of technical replicates of blood from several donors. The method was immunoSEQ multiplex PCR; TCRdb's version includes in-frame clones alone and lacks a portion of them. In the table there are just over 95,000 clones, 95% of which are singletons. The sample taken for sequencing was T cells isolated from PBMCs. The receptors were gathered from a human donor in good health.

The V call is TRBV11-2, the J call TRBJ2-1; 7 bases align to TRBD2. The V gene end was trimmed by 3 bases and the J gene end by 8 bases; junction bases not matched to a gene: 10. Germline V gene sequence: CDR1 SGHAT, CDR2 FQNNGV. The CDR3 runs to 15 residues. For the CDR3, the DNA is TGTGCCAGCAGCTTCTTTTCAGGGCGGGGGTATGAGCAGTTCTTC. It codes for CASSFFSGRGYEQFF.

The sample holds one count of this clone. The CDR3 spells CASSFPHAFTGNYGYTF. For the CDR3, the DNA is TGTGCCAGCAGTTTCCCCCACGCCTTCACAGGGAACTATGGCTACACCTTC. This sequence joins TRBV28 and TRBJ1-2, with D possibly being TRBD1 (6 bases). Trimming took off 3 bases at V and 2 bases at J, with 19 bases between the two ends. This CDR3 is built from 17 residues. Per the germline V gene, CDR1 is MDHEN and CDR2 is SYDVKM.

The V gene is TRBV6-4, the J gene TRBJ2-7, with 11 bases identical to TRBD2. In germline, CDR1 is MRHNA, CDR2 SNTAGT. This CDR3 contains 15 residues. With 7 bases clipped from V and 0 bases from J, the junction kept 5 bases outside the gene matches. The CDR3 sequence is CASTSTSGDSYEQYF. In DNA, the CDR3 is TGTGCCAGCACCTCGACTAGCGGGGACTCCTACGAGCAGTACTTC.

The chain links TRBV28 to TRBJ2-3; TRBD2 matches 10 bases. Germline V gene data show CDR1 as MDHEN and CDR2 as SYDVKM. This CDR3 has 19 residues. With V trimmed by 2 bases and J by 1 base, 12 bases remained unmatched. The CDR3 protein is CASSLGLAGDSVGTDTQYF. CDR3 nucleotide sequence: TGTGCCAGCAGTTTAGGGCTAGCGGGAGACAGCGTCGGCACAGATACGCAGTATTTT.

The chain carries TRBV5-1 and TRBJ1-3; D is ambiguous. This CDR3 has 14 amino acids. V was trimmed by 4 bases and J by 3 bases, leaving 11 bases between them. Per germline, CDR1 SGHRS and CDR2 YFSETQ. CDR3 DNA: TGCGCCAGCAGCCCAGCCGGGGATGGAAACACCATATATTTT. It yields the protein CASSPAGDGNTIYF.

The CDR3 loop is CAISEIQGKITGELFF. DNA of the CDR3: TGTGCCATCAGTGAGATTCAGGGAAAAATCACCGGGGAGCTGTTTTTT. The chain carries TRBV10-3 and TRBJ2-2; weak D call: TRBD1 (5 bases). V was clipped by 2 bases and J by 4 bases, with 14 bases between them. CDR3 length equals 16 residues. CDR1 is ENHRY and CDR2 is SYGVKD in the germline V gene.

This sequence joins TRBV4-1 and TRBJ1-6; unclear D gene. The CDR3 runs to 17 residues. The V gene's germline CDR1 is MGHRA and CDR2 YSYEKL. The V gene lost 0 bases and the J gene lost 8 bases, with 17 bases spanning the gap. As DNA, the CDR3 is TGCGCCAGCAGCCAAGATTTCTCGGCGCCTGGAGATTCACCCCTCCACTTT. The encoded protein is CASSQDFSAPGDSPLHF.

A single count supports this clone. The V and J genes are TRBV11-2 and TRBJ1-5, with 9 positions matching TRBD1. Per the germline V gene, CDR1 is SGHAT and CDR2 is FQNNGV. The junction had 1 base not matched to a gene; V was cut back by 5 bases and J by 5 bases. The CDR3 sequence is 13 residues long. In DNA form, the CDR3 reads TGTGCCAGCAGCAGGACAGGGGATCAGCCCCAGCATTTT. As protein: CASSRTGDQPQHF.

The chain joins TRBV4-2 to TRBJ2-3; 9 positions agree with TRBD2. V shed 3 bases, J shed 2 bases, and the junction held 6 bases outside the gene matches. Germline loops: CDR1 LGHNA, CDR2 YNFKEQ. The CDR3 sequence is 16 residues long. As DNA, the CDR3 is TGTGCCAGCAGCCAGGCCGGACTAGCGCACACAGATACGCAGTATTTT. It is translated as CASSQAGLAHTDTQYF.

The chain carries TRBV21-1 and TRBJ2-3; the D call TRBD2 from the table was never checked on the DNA. TRBV21-1 is tagged as a pseudogene. This CDR3 has 17 amino acids. The CDR3 coding sequence is TGTGCCAGCAGCAAAGGAGGGAGCGGGAGTAGCACAGATACGCAGTATTTT. Its translation: CASSKGGSGSSTDTQYF.

This clone was counted a single time. This chain joins TRBV13 and TRBJ2-7, with 12 bases aligning to TRBD2. The CDR3 is 14 amino acids. With 5 bases clipped from V and 2 bases from J, the junction kept 1 base outside the gene matches. CDR1 PRHDT and CDR2 FYEKMQ come from the germline V gene (reference sequence). The CDR3 region has the DNA TGTGCCAGCAGCCGGACTAGCGGGACCTACGAGCAGTACTTC. It yields the protein CASSRTSGTYEQYF.

The rearrangement uses TRBV7-9 and TRBJ2-7; 8 bases map to TRBD1. The CDR3 consists of 17 residues. The trim removed 1 base at V and 4 bases at J, leaving 12 bases unmatched. Germline CDR1 reads SEHNR; CDR2 reads FQNEAQ (reference sequence). Written as DNA, the CDR3 is TGTGCCAGCAGCTTAGAAGTATTTTGGGACAGGAGATACGAGCAGTACTTC. Translating gives CASSLEVFWDRRYEQYF.

The chain recombines TRBV4-1 with TRBJ2-1; tentative D call: TRBD1 (5 bases). This CDR3 contains 15 residues. Germline CDR1 MGHRA, CDR2 YSYEKL. V lost 5 bases and J 0 bases, leaving 11 bases between the germline ends. The CDR3 reads CASSTFQGSYNEQFF. As DNA, the CDR3 is TGCGCCAGCAGCACCTTCCAGGGCTCCTACAATGAGCAGTTCTTC.

The CDR3 region has the DNA TGTGCCAGCAGCTACCAAGCGGGGGCCCAAGAGACCCAGTACTTC. Its translation: CASSYQAGAQETQYF. The J gene is TRBJ2-5, the V gene TRBV4-2; TRBD2 matches at 8 bases. Trimming removed 5 bases from V and 1 base from J; junction bases left unmatched: 6. CDR3 length: 15 amino acids. CDR1 and CDR2 from the germline V gene are LGHNA and YNFKEQ.

The gene calls are TRBV27 and TRBJ2-7; TRBD2 might be the D (5 bases). V was shortened by 6 bases and J by 2 bases, with 20 bases between the two germline ends. The CDR3 runs 16 residues. Germline V gene lookup returns CDR1 MNHEY and CDR2 SMNVEV (reference sequence). The CDR3 DNA reads TGTGCCAGCAGCTCGAACCGAAACGCCGGGACCTACGAGCAGTACTTC. Translation gives CASSSNRNAGTYEQYF.